This TCR beta chain appears in the sequencing data of a study of T-cell reconstitution after alpha-beta-depleted transplantation in children. The TCRbeta library was prepared with unique molecular identifiers. MiXCR, applied by TCRdb to the PCR reads, yields one record per CDR3 protein. The repertoire holds about 610,000 distinct CDR3 sequences, with roughly a tenth as singletons. The sequencing used PBMCs from the stem cell graft donor, collected from the stem cell graft. The clonotype originates from a human donor who donated a stem cell graft to a child with acute myeloid leukemia.

CDR3 coding DNA: TGTGCCAGCACCTGGACAGACAATGAGCAGTTCTTC. Its protein product is CASTWTDNEQFF. This chain uses TRBV7-9 with TRBJ2-1; D might be TRBD1 (6 bases). The CDR3 totals 12 residues. Germline CDR1 reads SEHNR; CDR2 reads FQNEAQ (reference sequence). The V gene lost 7 bases and the J gene lost 5 bases, with 9 bases spanning the gap.